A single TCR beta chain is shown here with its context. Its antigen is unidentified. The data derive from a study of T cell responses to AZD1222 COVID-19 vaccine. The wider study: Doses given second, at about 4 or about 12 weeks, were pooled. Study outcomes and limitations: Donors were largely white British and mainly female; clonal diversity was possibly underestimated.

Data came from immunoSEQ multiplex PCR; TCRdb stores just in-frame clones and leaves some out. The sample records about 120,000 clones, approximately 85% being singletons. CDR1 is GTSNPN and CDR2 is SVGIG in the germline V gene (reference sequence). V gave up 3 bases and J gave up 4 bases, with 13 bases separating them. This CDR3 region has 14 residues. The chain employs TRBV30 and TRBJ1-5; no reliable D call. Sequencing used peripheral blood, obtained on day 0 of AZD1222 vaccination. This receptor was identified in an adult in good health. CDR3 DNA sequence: TGTGCCTGGAGCCCCGCAAGAAGGAATCAGCCCCAGCATTTT. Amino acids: CAWSPARRNQPQHF.